This T cell receptor beta chain was captured by sequencing in a study of spatial heterogeneity in lung cancer. Study-level background: Raw reads contained each unique TCR and UMI combination more than ten times on average.

This CDR3 comprises 15 residues. Trimming pared 6 bases from V and 0 bases from J, leaving 13 bases between. Germline V gene data show CDR1 as SGHVS and CDR2 as FNYEAQ. MiXCR, run by TCRdb on the 5' RACE reads, gives a single entry per CDR3 protein. The sample lists 45,000 or so distinct CDR3 sequences, about 10% occurring once. Time point given: sample taken at primary tumor resection. No cells were sorted before sequencing. The whole RNA sequenced was extracted from tumor, nontumor lung or frozen PBMC. The donors comprised around 72 untreated early-stage non-small cell lung cancer patients. Study-wide findings and caveats: Ubiquitous expanded tumor TCRs were seen in blood more at resection than at follow-up.

The table lists this clonotype with a few counts. Its antigen is as yet unknown. The V and J genes are TRBV7-6 and TRBJ2-3; possible D gene TRBD2, 5 bases. The source was PBMCs, collected at surgery. This receptor was identified in a female donor with early-stage non-small cell lung cancer. This chain's CDR3 is CASSPSGVSTDTQYF. For the CDR3, the DNA is TGTGCCAGCAGTCCATCCGGGGTGAGCACAGATACGCAGTATTTT.